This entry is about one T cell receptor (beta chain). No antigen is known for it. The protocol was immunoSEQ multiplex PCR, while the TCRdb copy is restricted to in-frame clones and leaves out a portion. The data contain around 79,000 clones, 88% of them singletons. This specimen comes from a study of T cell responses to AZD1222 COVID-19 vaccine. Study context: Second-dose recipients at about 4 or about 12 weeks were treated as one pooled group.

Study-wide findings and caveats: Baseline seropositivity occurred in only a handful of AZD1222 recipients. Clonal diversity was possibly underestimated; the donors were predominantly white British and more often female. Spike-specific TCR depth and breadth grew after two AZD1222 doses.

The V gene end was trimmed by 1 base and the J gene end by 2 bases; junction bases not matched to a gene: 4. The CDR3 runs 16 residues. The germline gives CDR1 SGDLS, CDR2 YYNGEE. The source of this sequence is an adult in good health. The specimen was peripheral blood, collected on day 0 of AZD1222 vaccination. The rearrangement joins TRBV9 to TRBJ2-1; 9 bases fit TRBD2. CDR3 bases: TGTGCCAGCAGCGTACGAGCGGGAGGACCCTACAATGAGCAGTTCTTC. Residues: CASSVRAGGPYNEQFF.